The T cell receptor (beta chain) under discussion was sequenced for a study of blood T cell repertoires in COVID-19. Using immunoSEQ multiplex PCR, the repertoire was profiled, and TCRdb retains in-frame clones only, with some absent. The sample records 95,000 to 150,000 clones, approximately 83% being singletons. Trimming took 2 bases from V and 5 from J; bases not matched to a gene: 9. CDR3 length: 16 amino acids. The V gene's germline CDR1 is WSHSY and CDR2 SAAADI. This clonotype was sampled from a woman aged 70-85 years with acute or convalescent COVID-19. The chain recombines TRBV10-2 with TRBJ2-3, with 8 bases fitting TRBD2. The sequenced material came from peripheral blood. The CDR3 sequence: CASSEVYRGGLDTQYF. CDR3 DNA: TGCGCCAGCAGTGAGGTTTACCGGGGGGGGTTAGATACGCAGTATTTT.